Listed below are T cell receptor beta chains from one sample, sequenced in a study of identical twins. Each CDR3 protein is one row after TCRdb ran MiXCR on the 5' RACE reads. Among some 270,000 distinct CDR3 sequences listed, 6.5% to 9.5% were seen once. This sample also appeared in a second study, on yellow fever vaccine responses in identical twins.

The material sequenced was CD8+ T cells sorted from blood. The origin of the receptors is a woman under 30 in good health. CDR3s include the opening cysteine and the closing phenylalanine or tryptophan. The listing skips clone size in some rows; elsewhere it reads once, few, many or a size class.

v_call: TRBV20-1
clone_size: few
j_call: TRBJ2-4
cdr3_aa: CSARDRDKNIQYF

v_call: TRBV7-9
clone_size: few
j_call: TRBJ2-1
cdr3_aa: CASSPTSGGDPTQFF

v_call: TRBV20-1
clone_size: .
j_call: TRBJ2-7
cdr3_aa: CSAQGTVTYEQYF

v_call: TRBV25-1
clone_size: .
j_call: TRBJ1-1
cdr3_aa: CASSGDRGQAYVNTEAFF

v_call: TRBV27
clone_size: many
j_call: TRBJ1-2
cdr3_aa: CASSQNINYGYTF

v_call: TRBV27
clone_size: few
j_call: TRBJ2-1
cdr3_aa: CASSLSRVYNEQFF

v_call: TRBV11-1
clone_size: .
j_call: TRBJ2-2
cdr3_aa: CASSLVAGDTGELFF

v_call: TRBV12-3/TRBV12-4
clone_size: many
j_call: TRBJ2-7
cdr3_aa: CASSFGAGGMYEQYF

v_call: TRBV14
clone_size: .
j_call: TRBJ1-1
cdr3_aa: CASSLAKYTEAFF

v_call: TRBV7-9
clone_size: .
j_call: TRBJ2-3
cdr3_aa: CASSSQDFSSTDTQYF

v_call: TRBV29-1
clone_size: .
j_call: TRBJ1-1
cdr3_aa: CSVATGTEAFF

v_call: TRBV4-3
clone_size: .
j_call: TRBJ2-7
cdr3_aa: CASSQDTSVNPYEQYF

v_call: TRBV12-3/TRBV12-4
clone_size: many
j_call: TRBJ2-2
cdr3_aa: CASSFGLAGNTGELFF

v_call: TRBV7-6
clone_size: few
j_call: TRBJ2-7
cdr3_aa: CASSYPGQGIYEQYF

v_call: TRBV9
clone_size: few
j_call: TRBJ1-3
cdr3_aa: CASSVEDFGNTIYF